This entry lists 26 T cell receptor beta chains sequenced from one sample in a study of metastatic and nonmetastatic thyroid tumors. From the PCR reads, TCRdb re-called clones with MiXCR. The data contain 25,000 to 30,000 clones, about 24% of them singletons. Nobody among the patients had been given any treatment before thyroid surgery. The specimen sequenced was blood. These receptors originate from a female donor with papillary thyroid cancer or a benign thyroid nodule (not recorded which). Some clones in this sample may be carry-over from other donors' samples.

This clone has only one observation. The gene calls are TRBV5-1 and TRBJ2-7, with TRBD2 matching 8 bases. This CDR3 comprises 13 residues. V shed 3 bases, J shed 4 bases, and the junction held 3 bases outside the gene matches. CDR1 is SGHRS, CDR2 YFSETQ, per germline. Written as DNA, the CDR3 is TGCGCCAGCAGCTCAGCGGGAGCATACGAGCAGTACTTC. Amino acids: CASSSAGAYEQYF.

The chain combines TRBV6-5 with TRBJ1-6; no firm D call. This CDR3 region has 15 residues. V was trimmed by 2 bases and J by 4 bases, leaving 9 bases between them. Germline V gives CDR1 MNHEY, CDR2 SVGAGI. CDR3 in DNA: TGTGCCAGCAGTTACGGCCAGCGGTATAATTCACCCCTCCACTTT. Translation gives CASSYGQRYNSPLHF.

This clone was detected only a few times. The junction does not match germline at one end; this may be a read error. The CDR3 region has the DNA TGTGCCAGCAGCCTGGGACGCCCCTCTGTGGCCAACGTCCTGACTTTC. Encoded protein: CASSLGRPSVANVLTF. The chain uses TRBV7-8 and TRBJ2-6; D possibly uses TRBD1 or TRBD2 (5 bases each). From germline, CDR1 is SGHVS and CDR2 FQNEAQ. CDR3 length: 16 amino acids.

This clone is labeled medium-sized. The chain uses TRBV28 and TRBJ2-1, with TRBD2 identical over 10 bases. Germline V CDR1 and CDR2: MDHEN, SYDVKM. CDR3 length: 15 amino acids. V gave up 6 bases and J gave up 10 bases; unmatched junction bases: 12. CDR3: CASSVAGGPLGEQFF. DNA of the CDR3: TGTGCCAGCAGCGTAGCGGGAGGTCCCCTCGGGGAGCAGTTCTTC.

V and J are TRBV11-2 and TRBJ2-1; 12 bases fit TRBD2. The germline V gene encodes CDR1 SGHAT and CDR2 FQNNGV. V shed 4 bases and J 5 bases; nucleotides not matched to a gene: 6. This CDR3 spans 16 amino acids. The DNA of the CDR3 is TGTGCCAGCAGCTCCCTGACTAGCGGGAGCCACAATGAGCAGTTCTTC. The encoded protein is CASSSLTSGSHNEQFF.

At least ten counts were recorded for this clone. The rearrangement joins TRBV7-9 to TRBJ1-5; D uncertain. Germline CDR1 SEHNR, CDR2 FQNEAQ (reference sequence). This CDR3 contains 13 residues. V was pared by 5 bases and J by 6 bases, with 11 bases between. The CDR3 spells CASSLQTGQPQHF. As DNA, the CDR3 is TGTGCCAGCAGCCTGCAGACGGGTCAGCCCCAGCATTTT.

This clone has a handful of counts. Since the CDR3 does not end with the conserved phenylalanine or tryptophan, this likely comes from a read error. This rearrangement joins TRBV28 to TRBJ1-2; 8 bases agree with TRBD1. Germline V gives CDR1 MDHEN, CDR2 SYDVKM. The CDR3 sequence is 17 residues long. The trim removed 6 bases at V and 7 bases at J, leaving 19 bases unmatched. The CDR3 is CASRRSGTGLLGGGYTL. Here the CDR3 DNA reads TGTGCCAGCAGGCGAAGTGGGACAGGTCTACTTGGTGGTGGCTACACCCTC.

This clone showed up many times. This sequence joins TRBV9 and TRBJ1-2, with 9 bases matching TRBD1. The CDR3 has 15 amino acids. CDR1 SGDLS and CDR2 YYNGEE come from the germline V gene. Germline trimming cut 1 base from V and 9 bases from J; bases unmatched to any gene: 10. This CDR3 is CASSVRSTGGVSYTF. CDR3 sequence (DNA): TGTGCCAGCAGCGTAAGGTCTACAGGGGGCGTAAGCTACACCTTC.

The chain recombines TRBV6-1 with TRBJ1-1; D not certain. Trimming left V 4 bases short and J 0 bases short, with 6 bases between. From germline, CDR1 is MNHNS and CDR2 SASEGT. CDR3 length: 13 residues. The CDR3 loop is CASSARMNTEAFF. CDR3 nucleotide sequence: TGTGCCAGCAGTGCCAGGATGAACACTGAAGCTTTCTTT.

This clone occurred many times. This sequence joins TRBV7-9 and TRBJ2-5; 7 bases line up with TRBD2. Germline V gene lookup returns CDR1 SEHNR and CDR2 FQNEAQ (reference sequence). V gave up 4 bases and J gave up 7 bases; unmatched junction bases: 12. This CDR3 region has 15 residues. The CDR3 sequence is CASSSQTSTLGTQYF. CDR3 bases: TGTGCCAGCAGCTCCCAGACTAGCACCCTAGGGACCCAGTACTTC.

The CDR3 is CASSLEQGARADTQYF. CDR3 coding DNA: TGCGCCAGCAGCTTGGAACAGGGGGCCAGGGCAGATACGCAGTATTTT. The chain is built from TRBV5-1 and TRBJ2-3; 9 bases match TRBD1. Germline CDR1 reads SGHRS; CDR2 reads YFSETQ. The CDR3 is made up of 16 amino acids. With V trimmed by 0 bases and J by 4 bases, 6 bases remained unmatched.

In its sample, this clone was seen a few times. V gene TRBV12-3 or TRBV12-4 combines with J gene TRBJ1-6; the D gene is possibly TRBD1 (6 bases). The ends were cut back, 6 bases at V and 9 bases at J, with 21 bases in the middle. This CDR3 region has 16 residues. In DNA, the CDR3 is TGTGCCAGCAGATCTGACAGGAAGGGCCGCGGTTCACCCCTCCACTTT. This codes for CASRSDRKGRGSPLHF.

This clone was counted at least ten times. CDR3 protein: CASSPGGYGYTF. CDR3 sequence (DNA): TGTGCCAGCAGCCCGGGGGGGTATGGCTACACCTTC. This sequence joins TRBV7-9 and TRBJ1-2, with a tentative D call TRBD1 (5 bases). Germline CDR1 SEHNR, CDR2 FQNEAQ (reference sequence). The CDR3 has 12 residues. V lost 5 bases, J lost 5 bases, and 9 bases lay in between. The variable domain in full, with the rest retrieved from reference TRBV7-9 and TRBJ1-2, is DTGVSQNPRHKITKRGQNVTFRCDPISEHNRLYWYRQTLGQGPEFLTYFQNEAQLEKSRLLSDRFSAERPKGSFSTLEIQRTEQGDSAMYLCASSPGGYGYTFGSGTRLTVV.

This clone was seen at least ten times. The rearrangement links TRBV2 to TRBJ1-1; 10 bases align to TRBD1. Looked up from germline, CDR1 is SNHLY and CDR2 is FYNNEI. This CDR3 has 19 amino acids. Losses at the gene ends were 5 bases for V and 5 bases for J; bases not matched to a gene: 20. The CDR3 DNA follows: TGTGCCAGCAGTACCGACCCGGGACAGGGGTCTTTATTATTGACTGAAGCTTTCTTT. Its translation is CASSTDPGQGSLLLTEAFF.

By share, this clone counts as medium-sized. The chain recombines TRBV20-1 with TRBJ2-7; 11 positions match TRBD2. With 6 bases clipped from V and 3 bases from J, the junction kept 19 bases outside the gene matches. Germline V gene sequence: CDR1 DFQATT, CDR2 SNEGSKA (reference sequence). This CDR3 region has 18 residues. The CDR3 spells CSAAELAGAVRGVYEQYF. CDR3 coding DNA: TGCAGTGCCGCCGAACTAGCGGGAGCAGTGAGAGGGGTCTACGAGCAGTACTTC.

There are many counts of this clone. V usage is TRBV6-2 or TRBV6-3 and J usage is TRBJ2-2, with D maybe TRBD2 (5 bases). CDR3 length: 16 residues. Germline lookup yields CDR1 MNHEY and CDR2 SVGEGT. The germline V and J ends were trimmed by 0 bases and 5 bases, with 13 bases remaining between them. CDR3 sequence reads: CASSYSLGVGTGELFF. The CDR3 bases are TGTGCCAGCAGTTACTCGTTGGGAGTGGGTACCGGGGAGCTGTTTTTT.

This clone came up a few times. The CDR3 is CASSLGHTEQYF. DNA of the CDR3: TGTGCCAGCAGTTTGGGCCATACTGAGCAGTACTTC. This chain uses TRBV28 with TRBJ2-7, with D hard to call. The ends were cut back, 3 bases at V and 7 bases at J, with 10 bases in the middle. The CDR3 totals 12 residues. Germline lookup yields CDR1 MDHEN and CDR2 SYDVKM.

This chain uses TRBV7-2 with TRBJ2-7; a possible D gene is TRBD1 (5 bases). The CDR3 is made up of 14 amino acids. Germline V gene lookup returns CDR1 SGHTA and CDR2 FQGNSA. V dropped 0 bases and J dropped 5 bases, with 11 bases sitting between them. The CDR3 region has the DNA TGTGCCAGCAGCTTAGCGCTGAAGGGGAACGAGCAGTACTTC. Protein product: CASSLALKGNEQYF.

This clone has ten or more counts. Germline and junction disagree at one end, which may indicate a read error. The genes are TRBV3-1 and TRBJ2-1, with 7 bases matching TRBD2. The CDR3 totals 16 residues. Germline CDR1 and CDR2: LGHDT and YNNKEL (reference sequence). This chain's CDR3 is CVSSQGFGREKTEQFF. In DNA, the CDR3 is TGTGTCAGCAGCCAAGGGTTTGGGCGGGAGAAGACTGAGCAGTTCTTC.

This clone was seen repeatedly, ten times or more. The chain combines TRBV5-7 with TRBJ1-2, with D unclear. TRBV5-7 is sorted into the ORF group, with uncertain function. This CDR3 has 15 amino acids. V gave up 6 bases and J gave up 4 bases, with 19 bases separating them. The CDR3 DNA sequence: TGTGCCAGCAACTACCGATCGGTTGAAGGCTATGGCTACACCTTC. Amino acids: CASNYRSVEGYGYTF.

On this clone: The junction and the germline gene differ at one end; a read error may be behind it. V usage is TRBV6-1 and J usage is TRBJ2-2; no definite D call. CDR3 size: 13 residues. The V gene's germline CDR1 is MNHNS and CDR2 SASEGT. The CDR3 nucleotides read TGTGCCAGCAGGGACGTAAACACCTGGGAGCTGTTTTTT. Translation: CASRDVNTWELFF.

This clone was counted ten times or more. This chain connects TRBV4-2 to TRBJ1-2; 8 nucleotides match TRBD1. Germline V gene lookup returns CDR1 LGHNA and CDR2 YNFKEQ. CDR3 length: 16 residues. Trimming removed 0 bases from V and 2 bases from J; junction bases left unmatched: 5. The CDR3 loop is CASSQDRAGGNYGYTF. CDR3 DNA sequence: TGTGCCAGCAGCCAAGATAGGGCAGGGGGCAACTATGGCTACACCTTC.

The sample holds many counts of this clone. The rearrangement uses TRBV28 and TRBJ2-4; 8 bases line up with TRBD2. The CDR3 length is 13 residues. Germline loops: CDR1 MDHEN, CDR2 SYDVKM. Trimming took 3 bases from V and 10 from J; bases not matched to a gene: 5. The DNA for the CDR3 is TGTGCCAGCAGTTTCTTAGCGGGATCGATTCAGTACTTC. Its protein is CASSFLAGSIQYF. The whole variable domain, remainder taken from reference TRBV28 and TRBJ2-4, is DVKVTQSSRYLVKRTGEKVFLECVQDMDHENMFWYRQDPGLGLRLIYFSYDVKMKEKGDIPEGYSVSREKKERFSLILESASTNQTSMYLCASSFLAGSIQYFGAGTRLSVL.

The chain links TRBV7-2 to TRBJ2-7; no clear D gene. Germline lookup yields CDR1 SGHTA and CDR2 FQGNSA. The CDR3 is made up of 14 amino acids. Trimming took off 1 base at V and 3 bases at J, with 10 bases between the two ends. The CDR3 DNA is TGTGCCAGCAGCTTAGTGGGCATAGGCTACGAGCAGTACGTC. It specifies CASSLVGIGYEQYV.

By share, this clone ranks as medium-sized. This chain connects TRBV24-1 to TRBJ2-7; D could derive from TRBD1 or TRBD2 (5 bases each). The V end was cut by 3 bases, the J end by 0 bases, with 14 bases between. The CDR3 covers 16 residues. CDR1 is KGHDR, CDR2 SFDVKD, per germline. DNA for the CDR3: TGTGCCACCAGTGATAATCGTGGGGGAGCCTCCTACGAGCAGTACTTC. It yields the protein CATSDNRGGASYEQYF.

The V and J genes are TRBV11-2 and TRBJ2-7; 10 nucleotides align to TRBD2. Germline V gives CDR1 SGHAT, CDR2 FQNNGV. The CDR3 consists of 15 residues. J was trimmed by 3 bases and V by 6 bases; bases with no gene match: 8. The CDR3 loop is CASSPIGLADYEQYF. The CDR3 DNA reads TGTGCCAGCAGTCCCATCGGACTAGCGGACTACGAGCAGTACTTC. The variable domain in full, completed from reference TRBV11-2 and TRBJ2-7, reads EAGVAQSPRYKIIEKRQSVAFWCNPISGHATLYWYQQILGQGPKLLIQFQNNGVVDDSQLPKDRFSAERLKGVDSTLKIQPAKLEDSAVYLCASSPIGLADYEQYFGPGTRLTVT.